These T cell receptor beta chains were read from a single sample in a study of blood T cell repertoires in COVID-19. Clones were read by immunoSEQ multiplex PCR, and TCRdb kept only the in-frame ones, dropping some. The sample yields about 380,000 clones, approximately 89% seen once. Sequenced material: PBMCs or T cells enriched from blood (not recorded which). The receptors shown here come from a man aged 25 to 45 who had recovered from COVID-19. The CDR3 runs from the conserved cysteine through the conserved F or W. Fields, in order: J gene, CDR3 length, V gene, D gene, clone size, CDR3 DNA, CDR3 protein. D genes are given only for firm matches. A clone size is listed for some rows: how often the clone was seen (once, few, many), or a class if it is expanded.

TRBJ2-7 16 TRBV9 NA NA TGTGCCAGCAGCGTAGGGGGCTCCAGGGTTTCCTACGAGCAGTACTTC CASSVGGSRVSYEQYF
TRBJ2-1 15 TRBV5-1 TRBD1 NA TGCGCCAGCAGCTTTAGACAGGGGGGTAACAATGAGCAGTTCTTC CASSFRQGGNNEQFF
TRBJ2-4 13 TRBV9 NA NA TGTGCCAGCAGCGGGGAGGAGGGGACCATTCAGTACTTC CASSGEEGTIQYF
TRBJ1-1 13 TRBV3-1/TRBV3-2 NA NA TGTGCCAGCAGCCAACCCCCGGGAACTGAAGCTTTCTTT CASSQPPGTEAFF
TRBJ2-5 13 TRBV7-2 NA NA TGTGCCAGCAGCTTGGGCACAAAAGAGACCCAGTACTTC CASSLGTKETQYF
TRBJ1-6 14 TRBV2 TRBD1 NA TGTGCCAGCAGTGACGGGACAGGCAATTCACCCCTCCACTTT CASSDGTGNSPLHF
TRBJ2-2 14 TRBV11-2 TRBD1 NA TGTGCCAGCACCGAGGACAGGGCTGGCGGGGAGCTGTTTTTT CASTEDRAGGELFF
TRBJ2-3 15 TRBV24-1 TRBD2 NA TGTGCCACCAGTGAGGCACTAGCGGGGACAGATACGCAGTATTTT CATSEALAGTDTQYF
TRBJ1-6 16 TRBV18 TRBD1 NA TGTGCCAGCTCACCACGTGGACAGGCCAATAATTCACCCCTCCACTTT CASSPRGQANNSPLHF
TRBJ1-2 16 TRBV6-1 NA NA TGTGCCAGCAGTGAATGGGCCGAGAGTTGGAACTATGGCTACACCTTC CASSEWAESWNYGYTF
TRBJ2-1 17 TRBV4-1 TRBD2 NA TGCGCCAGCAGCCTAAGACTAGCGGGGGGGCCCTACAATGAGCAGTTCTTC CASSLRLAGGPYNEQFF
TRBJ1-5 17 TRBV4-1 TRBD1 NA TGCGCCAGCAGCCCGAAATCCGGGACAGGGAAGAATCAGCCCCAGCATTTT CASSPKSGTGKNQPQHF
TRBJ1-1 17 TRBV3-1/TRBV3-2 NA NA TGTGCCAGCAGCAAAATGACAGTTCCAAGAGGCGACACTGAAGCTTTCTTT CASSKMTVPRGDTEAFF
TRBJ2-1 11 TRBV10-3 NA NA TGTGCCATCAGGGACAACACGGAGCAGTTCTTC CAIRDNTEQFF
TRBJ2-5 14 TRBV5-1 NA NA TGCGCCAGCAGCTTACATACCGATGAAGAGACCCAGTACTTC CASSLHTDEETQYF
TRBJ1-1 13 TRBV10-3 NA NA TGTGCCATCAGTAGGGAGGGTCGGACTGAAGCTTTCTTT CAISREGRTEAFF
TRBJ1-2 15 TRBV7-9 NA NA TGTGCCAGCAGCTCCGGACTGCGCCCGATCGGTGGCTACACCTTC CASSSGLRPIGGYTF
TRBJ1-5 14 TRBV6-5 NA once TGTGCCAGCAGTTACCGGGAGATAAATCAGCCCCAGCATTTT CASSYREINQPQHF
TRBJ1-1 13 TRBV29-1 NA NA TGCAGCGTGAGGCCGCTACTGAACACTGAAGCTTTCTTT CSVRPLLNTEAFF
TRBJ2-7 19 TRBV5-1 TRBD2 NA TGCGCCAGCAGCTTGATGGGACTAGCGGGGGGTCCACCAACCTACGAGCAGTACTTC CASSLMGLAGGPPTYEQYF
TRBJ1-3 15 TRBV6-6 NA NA TGTGCCAGCCTTACGGGGGGCCTCTCTGGAAACACCATATATTTT CASLTGGLSGNTIYF
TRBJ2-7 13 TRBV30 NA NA TGTGCCTGGAGCTACGGTGCGGTCCTTGAAAAGTACTTC CAWSYGAVLEKYF
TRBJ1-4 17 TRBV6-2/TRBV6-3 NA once TGTGCCAGCAGTTATCATCACGGTGATGCAACTAATGAAAAACTGTTTTTT CASSYHHGDATNEKLFF
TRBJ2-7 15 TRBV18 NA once TGTGCCAGCTCAGCCGGGACTCAAAGCTCCTACGAGCAGTACTTC CASSAGTQSSYEQYF
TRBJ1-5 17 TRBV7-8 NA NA TGTGCCAGCAGTTCTGCCCCGGGACACAGATGGGATCAGCCCCAGCATTTT CASSSAPGHRWDQPQHF
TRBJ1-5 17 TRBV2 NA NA TGTGCCAGCAGTGTCCCCTCTACTTCCAACAGCAATCAGCCCCAGCATTTT CASSVPSTSNSNQPQHF
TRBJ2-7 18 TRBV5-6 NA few TGTGCCAGCAGCTTGGGCTACAGGGCCGGGACCCTCTCCTACGAGCAGTACTTC CASSLGYRAGTLSYEQYF
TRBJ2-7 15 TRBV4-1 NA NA TGCGCCAGCAGCCGAGACCCTATCCTGGTCTACGAGCAGTACTTC CASSRDPILVYEQYF